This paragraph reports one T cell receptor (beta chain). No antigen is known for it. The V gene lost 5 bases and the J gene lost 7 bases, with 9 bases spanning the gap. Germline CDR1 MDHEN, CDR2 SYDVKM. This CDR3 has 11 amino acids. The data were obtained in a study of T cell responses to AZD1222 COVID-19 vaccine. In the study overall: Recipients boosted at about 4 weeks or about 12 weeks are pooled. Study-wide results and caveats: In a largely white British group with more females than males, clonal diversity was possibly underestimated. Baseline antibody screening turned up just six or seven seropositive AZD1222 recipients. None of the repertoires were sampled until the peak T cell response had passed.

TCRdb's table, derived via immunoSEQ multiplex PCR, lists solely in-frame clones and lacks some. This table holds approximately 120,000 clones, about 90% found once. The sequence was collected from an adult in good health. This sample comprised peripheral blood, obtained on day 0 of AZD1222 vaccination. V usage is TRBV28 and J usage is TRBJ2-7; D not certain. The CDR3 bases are TGTGCCAGCAGTCGGAGCAGGGAGCAGTACTTC. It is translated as CASSRSREQYF.